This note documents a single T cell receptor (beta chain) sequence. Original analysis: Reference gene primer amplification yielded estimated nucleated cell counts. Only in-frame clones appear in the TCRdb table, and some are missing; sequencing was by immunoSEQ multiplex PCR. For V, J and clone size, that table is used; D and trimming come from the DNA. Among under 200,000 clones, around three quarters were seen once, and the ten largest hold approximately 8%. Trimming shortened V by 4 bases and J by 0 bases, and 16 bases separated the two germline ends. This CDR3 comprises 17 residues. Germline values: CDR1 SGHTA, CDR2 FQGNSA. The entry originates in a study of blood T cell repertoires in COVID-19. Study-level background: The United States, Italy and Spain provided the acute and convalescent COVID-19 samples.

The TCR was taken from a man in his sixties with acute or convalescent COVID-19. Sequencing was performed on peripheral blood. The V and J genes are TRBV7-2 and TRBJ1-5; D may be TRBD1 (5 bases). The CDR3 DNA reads TGTGCCAGCAGCTCGGAGCGAGGGACTTATAGCAATCAGCCCCAGCATTTT. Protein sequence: CASSSERGTYSNQPQHF.